A selection of T cell receptor beta chains follows, all from one sample in a study of human T cells and chemical hapten exposure. TCRdb used MiXCR to reprocess the RACE reads, holding one entry per CDR3 protein. In the table there are more than 150,000 distinct CDR3 sequences, 25% to 35% of which are singletons. The specimen comprised whole blood, sampled in connection with sensitization to the hapten diphenylcyclopropenone (DPC). Every receptor here comes from a woman aged 25 to 45 with alopecia areata. Some clones in this sample may be carry-over from other donors' samples. CDR3s include the opening cysteine and the closing phenylalanine or tryptophan. Each record gives: V gene, CDR3 protein.

V: TRBV6-2/TRBV6-3; CDR3: CATQYLNTEAFF
V: TRBV4-3; CDR3: CASSQYTAGNTIYF
V: TRBV7-6; CDR3: CASSIIEQGPGELFF
V: TRBV29-1; CDR3: CSVAAALRDTQYF
V: TRBV28; CDR3: CASSPRVETQYF
V: TRBV7-2; CDR3: CASSTNRGQGEQFF
V: TRBV6-1; CDR3: CASSPPTNTEAFF
V: TRBV9; CDR3: CASSVGLPSYNEQFF
V: TRBV7-9; CDR3: CASSLAERVAFF
V: TRBV20-1; CDR3: CSAKLAGGSGDTQYF
V: TRBV20-1; CDR3: CSAGTSGSRGYIQYF
V: TRBV20-1; CDR3: CSARDQLAGGPGELFF
V: TRBV7-9; CDR3: CASSLGQGAEGTQYF
V: TRBV6-2/TRBV6-3; CDR3: CASSYWGLEAFF
V: TRBV10-3; CDR3: CAISGTQRSSYEQYF
V: TRBV29-1; CDR3: CSVDGRFHNEQFF
V: TRBV15; CDR3: CATIGPGRDTQYF
V: TRBV2; CDR3: CASSAGPGTEQYF
V: TRBV7-9; CDR3: CASSPRQGGTEAFF
V: TRBV7-9; CDR3: CASSFTQGTRNTIYF
V: TRBV12-5; CDR3: CASGEPLRGATDNEQFF
V: TRBV28; CDR3: CASSLVNSNQPQHF
V: TRBV29-1; CDR3: CSVVLAGGPRTQYF
V: TRBV15; CDR3: CATSRGGPDTGELFF
V: TRBV29-1; CDR3: CSVADRGGNQPQHF
V: TRBV4-3; CDR3: CASSPVTGELFF
V: TRBV28; CDR3: CASSPDWGDTQYF
V: TRBV5-6; CDR3: CASSLTGASYNEQFF
V: TRBV9; CDR3: CASSARGTSGYEQYF
V: TRBV4-1; CDR3: CASSQEDVVFGDYGYTF
V: TRBV27; CDR3: CASTKWGDRNGYTF
V: TRBV6-5; CDR3: CASSYSMLAGIRRNEQFF
V: TRBV29-1; CDR3: CSVEVQELETQYF
V: TRBV29-1; CDR3: CSVGTDRGPDEQYF
V: TRBV10-3; CDR3: CAISAAGGNTGELFF
V: TRBV6-1; CDR3: CASSPGRANEKLFF
V: TRBV7-2; CDR3: CASSLKGVQNIQYF
V: TRBV4-3; CDR3: CASSQSGDQYF
V: TRBV28; CDR3: CASSRPQGGNQPQHF
V: TRBV20-1; CDR3: CSARHRDRRQETQYF
V: TRBV28; CDR3: CASSRSYTEAFF
V: TRBV14; CDR3: CASSQVRQSTEAFF
V: TRBV29-1; CDR3: CSVEALEWGEQFF
V: TRBV6-2/TRBV6-3; CDR3: CASSQGQPQHF
V: TRBV5-6; CDR3: CASSFGTGGGNEQFF
V: TRBV20-1; CDR3: CSARDGRTSNEKLFF